This T cell receptor beta chain was found in a study of post-analysis software for immune sequencing data. Study overall: Patients with relapsing-remitting, secondary progressive and progressive-relapsing multiple sclerosis courses were all represented.

From germline, CDR1 is MDHEN and CDR2 SYDVKM. The CDR3 covers 16 residues. Study results and limitations: Four to six TRBV segments were significantly more frequent in patients than in controls. TRBV5-6, TRBV5-1 and TRBV20-1 were among these segments.

A remark on this clonotype: Its antigen is currently unknown. Its ends do not fully match the called genes, so a read error is possible.

The TCR beta cDNA libraries contained unique molecular identifiers. TCRdb analysed the PCR reads with MiXCR anew, one entry per CDR3 protein. The profile shows roughly 430,000 distinct CDR3 sequences, over 30% of them singletons. This sequence was found in a girl aged 2 to 9 with multiple sclerosis. The sample consisted of blood. V usage is TRBV28 and J usage is TRBJ2-5, with TRBD2 matching 13 bases. The CDR3 region has the DNA TGTGCCGGCAGTCAGACTAGCGGGAGGTACCAAGAGACCCAGTACTTC. Protein sequence: CAGSQTSGRYQETQYF.